These 23 T cell receptor beta chains came from one sample sequenced in a study of cytomegalovirus exposure and HLA in healthy donors. The PCR made use of 60 Vbeta and 13 Jbeta primers. This table comes from immunoSEQ multiplex PCR, and its TCRdb copy is limited to in-frame clones, with some not included. Of over 75,000 clones listed, roughly 73% are singletons. Sequences were obtained from PBMCs. The receptors shown here come from a man aged 45-60 years in good health and CMV-seropositive.

The chain combines TRBV6-1 with TRBJ1-2; 7 bases are a match to TRBD1. Germline V gives CDR1 MNHNS, CDR2 SASEGT. The CDR3 covers 14 residues. V trimming: 3 bases; J trimming: 7 bases; junction bases outside the gene matches: 8. CDR3 loop: CASSDATGRFGYTF. CDR3 coding DNA: TGTGCCAGCAGTGATGCGACAGGGAGATTTGGCTACACCTTC.

CDR3 bases: TGTGCCAGCAGCTTTCCCCGGCAGGGGGCTAGGAATGCTGAAGCTTTCTTT. Protein product: CASSFPRQGARNAEAFF. This chain joins TRBV5-6 and TRBJ1-1; 8 bases agree with TRBD1. Trimming cost V 2 bases and J 6 bases; bases outside gene matches: 15. The CDR3 sequence is 17 residues long. Germline-derived CDR1 and CDR2 are SGHDT and YYEEEE.

The chain has TRBV5-1 and TRBJ2-7; D gene unclear. CDR1 and CDR2 (germline): SGHRS, YFSETQ. V was trimmed by 6 bases and J by 0 bases, leaving 10 bases between them. The CDR3 is 13 amino acids. The CDR3: CASTKAGSYEQYF. Written as DNA, the CDR3 is TGCGCCAGCACAAAAGCAGGCTCCTACGAGCAGTACTTC. Full variable domain (missing parts from reference TRBV5-1 and TRBJ2-7): KAGVTQTPRYLIKTRGQQVTLSCSPISGHRSVSWYQQTPGQGLQFLFEYFSETQRNKGNFPGRFSGRQFSNSRSEMNVSTLELGDSALYLCASTKAGSYEQYFGPGTRLTVT.

V is TRBV10-3 and J is TRBJ2-7; possible D gene TRBD2, 5 bases. This CDR3 region has 15 residues. Trimming pared 0 bases from V and 6 bases from J, leaving 15 bases between. Germline V lookup: CDR1 ENHRY, CDR2 SYGVKD. The CDR3 DNA sequence: TGTGCCATCAGTGAGTCTTTCGACGGCGGAGGCGAGCAGTACTTC. Translation: CAISESFDGGGEQYF.

Concerning this clone: The junction departs from the called germline gene at one end, perhaps through a read error. This chain connects TRBV10-3 to TRBJ1-5; perhaps TRBD1 as D (6 bases). Germline CDR1 ENHRY, CDR2 SYGVKD. The CDR3 length is 13 residues. In nucleotides, the CDR3 is TGTGCCATCGGGCCAGGGGAAAGTCAGCCCCAGAATTTT. This codes for CAIGPGESQPQNF.

CDR3: CASSQDGASGDDEQFF. As DNA, the CDR3 is TGCGCCAGCAGCCAAGATGGAGCTAGCGGGGACGATGAGCAGTTCTTC. The chain is built from TRBV4-3 and TRBJ2-1; 9 positions match TRBD2. This CDR3 is 16 amino acids long. Germline assignment: CDR1 LGHNA and CDR2 YSLEER. V shed 0 bases, J shed 8 bases, and the junction held 8 bases outside the gene matches.

In this sample, this clone turned up once. The gene calls are TRBV11-2 and TRBJ2-2, with D tentatively TRBD2 (6 bases). The CDR3 spans 16 residues. The V gene's germline CDR1 is SGHAT and CDR2 FQNNGV. Trimming removed 5 bases at V and 2 bases at J, with 15 bases between. CDR3 amino acids: CASSPRLGTNTGELFF. CDR3 nucleotides: TGTGCCAGCAGCCCCCGACTAGGAACCAACACCGGGGAGCTGTTTTTT. Full variable domain (missing parts from reference TRBV11-2 and TRBJ2-2): EAGVAQSPRYKIIEKRQSVAFWCNPISGHATLYWYQQILGQGPKLLIQFQNNGVVDDSQLPKDRFSAERLKGVDSTLKIQPAKLEDSAVYLCASSPRLGTNTGELFFGEGSRLTVL.

This chain connects TRBV10-3 to TRBJ1-1; TRBD1 might be the D (6 bases). V was trimmed by 7 bases and J by 5 bases, leaving 14 bases between them. Germline V gene lookup returns CDR1 ENHRY and CDR2 SYGVKD. The CDR3 spans 13 residues. CDR3 protein: CAITVAGATEAFF. The CDR3, as DNA: TGTGCCATCACCGTCGCAGGGGCGACTGAAGCTTTCTTT.

V and J are TRBV11-3 and TRBJ1-1; the D gene is possibly TRBD1 (5 bases). Per germline, CDR1 SGHNT and CDR2 YENEEA. The V and J ends lost 8 bases and 6 bases respectively, with 10 bases between them. There are 11 residues in the CDR3. The CDR3 loop is CASRGRAEAFF. The DNA for the CDR3 is TGTGCCAGCCGGGGGAGAGCTGAAGCTTTCTTT.

The rearrangement joins TRBV21-1 to TRBJ1-5. TRBV21-1 has pseudogene status. This CDR3 has 15 residues. CDR3 in amino acids: CASPRGDSPDQPQHF. CDR3 sequence (DNA): TGTGCCAGCCCGCGGGGGGACAGTCCGGATCAGCCCCAGCATTTT.

The chain couples TRBV9 to TRBJ2-2, with TRBD2 matching over 7 bases. From germline, CDR1 is SGDLS and CDR2 YYNGEE. The CDR3 has 15 residues. V gave up 5 bases and J gave up 5 bases; unmatched junction bases: 9. The CDR3 reads CASRVAGVGTGELFF. In DNA, the CDR3 is TGTGCCAGCAGGGTCGCGGGGGTCGGGACCGGGGAGCTGTTTTTT.

The chain carries TRBV18 and TRBJ1-4, with 8 positions matching TRBD1. Germline lookup yields CDR1 KGHSH and CDR2 LQKENI. CDR3 length: 15 amino acids. Trimming cost V 2 bases and J 4 bases; bases outside gene matches: 3. In nucleotides, the CDR3 is TGTGCCAGCTCACCAGCGGGACAGGATAATGAAAAACTGTTTTTT. It translates to CASSPAGQDNEKLFF.

The gene calls are TRBV19 and TRBJ2-1; the match to TRBD2 covers 7 bases. Per the germline V gene, CDR1 is LNHDA and CDR2 is SQIVND (reference sequence). The CDR3 consists of 14 residues. The V gene end was trimmed by 10 bases and the J gene end by 7 bases; junction bases not matched to a gene: 13. In DNA form, the CDR3 reads TGTGCCACCGCGAGGAGCGGGGAACGGAATGAGCAGTTCTTC. Translation: CATARSGERNEQFF.

The V call is TRBV7-2, the J call TRBJ1-1; D unresolved. Per the germline V gene, CDR1 is SGHTA and CDR2 is FQGNSA. V dropped 1 base and J dropped 1 base, with 7 bases sitting between them. CDR3 length: 14 residues. The CDR3 bases are TGTGCCAGCAGCTTAGACAGCTCGAACACTGAAGCTTTCTTT. It yields the protein CASSLDSSNTEAFF.

The rearrangement links TRBV27 to TRBJ2-3; D uncertain. CDR1 is MNHEY and CDR2 is SMNVEV in the germline V gene (reference sequence). The CDR3 consists of 11 residues. The germline V and J ends were trimmed by 7 bases and 9 bases, with 11 bases remaining between them. The DNA of the CDR3 is TGTGCCAGCACCCTCGGTCGGACGCAGTATTTT. Amino acid sequence: CASTLGRTQYF.

V is TRBV4-3 and J is TRBJ2-7; 8 bases fit TRBD2. Unmatched junction bases numbered 4, after V lost 1 base and J lost 5 bases. Per germline, CDR1 LGHNA and CDR2 YSLEER. This CDR3 spans 14 amino acids. Here the CDR3 reads CASSQVAGTHEQYF. DNA of the CDR3: TGCGCCAGCAGCCAAGTAGCGGGGACCCACGAGCAGTACTTC.

The rearrangement links TRBV7-7 to TRBJ2-1; possible D gene TRBD1, 5 bases. The CDR3 covers 13 residues. Germline V gene lookup returns CDR1 SSHAT and CDR2 FNYEAQ (reference sequence). With 2 bases removed from V and 8 bases from J, the gap between germline ends came to 10 bases. In DNA, the CDR3 is TGTGCCAGCAGCTTACAGGGTAGGGATGAGCAGTTCTTC. Translated: CASSLQGRDEQFF.

About this clone: An end of the junction differs from the germline gene, which may be a read error. This chain joins TRBV5-8 and TRBJ2-1; tentatively, D is TRBD2 (5 bases). Germline-derived CDR1 and CDR2 are SGHTS and YDEGEE. CDR3 length: 14 amino acids. The CDR3 region has the DNA TGTGCCAGCAGCTTTTACGGGGTCGGCAATGAGCAATTCTTC. Translating it yields CASSFYGVGNEQFF.

V is TRBV5-6 and J is TRBJ2-5; a weak D match, TRBD1 (5 bases). This CDR3 contains 14 residues. The germline gives CDR1 SGHDT, CDR2 YYEEEE. The V end lost 2 bases, the J end lost 11 bases, and 19 bases lay between the germline ends. CDR3 in amino acids: CASSLGALPSKQYF. The CDR3 region has the DNA TGTGCCAGCAGCTTAGGGGCCTTACCTTCAAAGCAGTACTTC.

This clone was recorded a few times. The rearrangement links TRBV11-2 to TRBJ2-7; a weak D match, TRBD2 (5 bases). V was pared by 1 base and J by 0 bases, with 10 bases between. CDR1 is SGHAT and CDR2 is FQNNGV in the germline V gene. The CDR3 totals 15 residues. The CDR3 reads CASSLARVSSYEQYF. The CDR3 coding sequence is TGTGCCAGCAGCTTAGCGCGGGTGAGCTCCTACGAGCAGTACTTC.

The chain uses TRBV5-6 and TRBJ2-5, with 7 positions matching TRBD2. Trimming took 3 bases from V and 5 from J; bases not matched to a gene: 4. The CDR3 is 13 amino acids. From germline, CDR1 is SGHDT and CDR2 YYEEEE. The CDR3 region has the DNA TGTGCCAGCAGCTCCGGACTAGAGGAGACCCAGTACTTC. Its protein product is CASSSGLEETQYF.

V is TRBV7-2 and J is TRBJ1-1; no clear D. V was pared by 3 bases and J by 0 bases, with 2 bases between. The CDR3 totals 12 residues. CDR1 is SGHTA, CDR2 FQGNSA, per germline. The CDR3 sequence: CASSFVNTEAFF. The CDR3 coding sequence is TGTGCCAGCAGCTTCGTGAACACTGAAGCTTTCTTT.

The chain employs TRBV28 and TRBJ1-1; D is undetermined. The CDR3 covers 13 residues. Germline V lookup: CDR1 MDHEN, CDR2 SYDVKM. The V gene lost 1 base and the J gene lost 7 bases, with 10 bases spanning the gap. This CDR3 reads CASSLSQYREAFF. The CDR3 DNA reads TGTGCCAGCAGTTTATCCCAGTATCGTGAAGCTTTCTTT.